The 10 T cell receptor beta chains in this list originate from one sample, sequenced in a study of T cells in localized non-small cell lung cancer (dated by TCRdb to 2020 to 2021). Library method: the immunoSEQ multiplex PCR assay. TCRdb re-hosts the immuneACCESS table, in-frame sequences only. Its copies lack some clones; in the studies checked, an unresolved V gene accounts for under half of them, and the cause for the rest is not known. Present in this sample are 60,000 to 75,000 clones, just under 85% of which were seen just once. The top ten hold around an eighth of the sample. This sample comprised peripheral blood, obtained before any cancer treatment. The receptor set was obtained from a female donor aged 60 or older with stage I lung adenocarcinoma.

This rearrangement joins TRBV10-1 to TRBJ2-3; 8 bases fit TRBD2. CDR3 length equals 13 residues. Unmatched junction bases numbered 9, after V lost 10 bases and J lost 6 bases. Germline CDR1 WNHNN, CDR2 SYGVQD (reference sequence). CDR3 region: CAISGDQEDTQYF. The CDR3 nucleotides are TGCGCCATTAGCGGGGACCAGGAGGATACGCAGTATTTT.

The chain couples TRBV11-2 to TRBJ2-4; 9 bases fit TRBD2. CDR1 is SGHAT, CDR2 FQNNGV, per germline. The CDR3 is 17 residues long. J lost 1 base, V lost 0 bases, and 4 bases had no gene match. The CDR3 is CASSLDPSGRAKNIQYF. The DNA for the CDR3 is TGTGCCAGCAGCTTAGATCCGAGCGGGAGGGCCAAAAACATTCAGTACTTC.

V and J are TRBV18 and TRBJ2-2; D unresolved. V shed 5 bases and J shed 1 base, with 5 bases lying between them. Germline values: CDR1 KGHSH, CDR2 LQKENI. The CDR3 sequence is 13 residues long. Here the CDR3 reads CASSAKNTGELFF. DNA of the CDR3: TGTGCCAGCTCAGCCAAGAACACCGGGGAGCTGTTTTTT.

The chain uses TRBV5-1 and TRBJ2-5, with TRBD1 matching 7 bases. V lost 4 bases, J lost 4 bases, and 13 bases stayed unmatched. The germline V gene encodes CDR1 SGHRS and CDR2 YFSETQ. The CDR3 sequence is 16 residues long. CDR3 coding DNA: TGCGCCAGCAGCCCTGGACAGGTTCTGCCCGGAGAGACCCAGTACTTC. Translated, it gives CASSPGQVLPGETQYF.

This chain connects TRBV5-1 to TRBJ1-1, with D possibly matching TRBD1 (5 bases). Germline lookup yields CDR1 SGHRS and CDR2 YFSETQ. This CDR3 is 14 amino acids long. V was shortened by 8 bases and J by 8 bases, with 22 bases between the two germline ends. Here the CDR3 reads CASHEGGRVSEAFF. CDR3 in DNA: TGCGCCAGTCATGAAGGAGGCAGGGTTTCAGAAGCTTTCTTT.

The J gene is TRBJ2-5, the V gene TRBV19; 10 bases line up with TRBD1. Germline assignment: CDR1 LNHDA and CDR2 SQIVND (reference sequence). The V segment lost 6 bases and the J segment 3 bases; nucleotides outside the gene matches: 7. The length of the CDR3 is 15 residues. CDR3 region: CASRRIGQGEETQYF. The DNA of the CDR3 is TGTGCCAGTAGACGCATCGGACAGGGGGAAGAGACCCAGTACTTC.

This rearrangement joins TRBV19 to TRBJ2-2, with TRBD1 matching over 7 bases. The CDR3 extends over 14 amino acids. Germline V CDR1 and CDR2: LNHDA, SQIVND (reference sequence). The trim removed 5 bases at V and 4 bases at J, leaving 4 bases unmatched. The CDR3 region has the DNA TGTGCCAGTAGTGAACAGGGGCCCACCGGGGAGCTGTTTTTT. Its translation is CASSEQGPTGELFF.

This clone was picked up a small number of times. The J gene is TRBJ1-3, the V gene TRBV5-1; D ambiguous. This CDR3 is built from 13 residues. The germline V gene encodes CDR1 SGHRS and CDR2 YFSETQ. Trimming cost V 4 bases and J 0 bases, with 5 bases left between them. The CDR3 reads CASSPRSGNTIYF. CDR3 nucleotides: TGCGCCAGCAGCCCACGCTCTGGAAACACCATATATTTT.

The V call is TRBV4-2, the J call TRBJ2-3; 7 nucleotides agree with TRBD1. V lost 1 base, J lost 3 bases, and 7 bases stayed unmatched. The CDR3 consists of 16 residues. Germline assignment: CDR1 LGHNA and CDR2 YNFKEQ. CDR3 coding DNA: TGTGCCAGCAGCCAAGGGATGGTGGACAGGACAGATACGCAGTATTTT. Its translation is CASSQGMVDRTDTQYF.

The J gene is TRBJ2-7, the V gene TRBV18; D may be TRBD1 (5 bases). The germline V gene has CDR1 KGHSH and CDR2 LQKENI. There are 14 residues in the CDR3. The V end was cut by 2 bases, the J end by 1 base, with 9 bases between. In DNA, the CDR3 is TGTGCCAGCTCACCAAGCAGGGAATCCTACGAGCAGTACTTC. Encoded protein: CASSPSRESYEQYF.